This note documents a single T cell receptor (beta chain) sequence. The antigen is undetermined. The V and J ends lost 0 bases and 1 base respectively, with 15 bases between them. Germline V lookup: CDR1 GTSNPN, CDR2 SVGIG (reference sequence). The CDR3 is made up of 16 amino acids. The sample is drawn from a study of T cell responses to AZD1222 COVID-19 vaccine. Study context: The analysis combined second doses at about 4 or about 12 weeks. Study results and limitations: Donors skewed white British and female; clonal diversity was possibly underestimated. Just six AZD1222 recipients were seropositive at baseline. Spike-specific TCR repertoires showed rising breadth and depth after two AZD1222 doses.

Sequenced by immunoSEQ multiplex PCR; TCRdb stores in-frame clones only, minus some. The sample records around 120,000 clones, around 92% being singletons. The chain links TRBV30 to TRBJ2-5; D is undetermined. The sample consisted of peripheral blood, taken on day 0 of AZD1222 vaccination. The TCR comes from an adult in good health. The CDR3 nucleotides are TGTGCCTGGAGTGTAGGGTCGGGTTCTTCCCAAGAGACCCAGTACTTC. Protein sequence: CAWSVGSGSSQETQYF.